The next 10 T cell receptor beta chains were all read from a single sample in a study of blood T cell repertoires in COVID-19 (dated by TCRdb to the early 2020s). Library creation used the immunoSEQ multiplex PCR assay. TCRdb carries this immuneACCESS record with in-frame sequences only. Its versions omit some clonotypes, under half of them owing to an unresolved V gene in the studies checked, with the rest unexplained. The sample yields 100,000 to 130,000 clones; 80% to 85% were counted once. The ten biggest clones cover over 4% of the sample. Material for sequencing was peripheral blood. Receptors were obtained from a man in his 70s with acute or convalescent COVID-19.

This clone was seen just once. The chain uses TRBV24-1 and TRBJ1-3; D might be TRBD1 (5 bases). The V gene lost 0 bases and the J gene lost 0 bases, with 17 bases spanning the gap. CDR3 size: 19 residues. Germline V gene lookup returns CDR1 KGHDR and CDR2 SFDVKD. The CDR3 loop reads CATSDLGADTKFSGNTIYF. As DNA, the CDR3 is TGTGCCACCAGTGATTTGGGGGCGGACACCAAGTTCTCTGGAAACACCATATATTTT.

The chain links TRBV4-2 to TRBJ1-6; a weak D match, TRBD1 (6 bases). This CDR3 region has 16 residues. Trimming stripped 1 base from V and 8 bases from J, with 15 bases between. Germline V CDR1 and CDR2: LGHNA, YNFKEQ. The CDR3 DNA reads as TGTGCCAGCAGCCAAGCCGGACAGTCTGGGCATTCACCCCTCCACTTT. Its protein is CASSQAGQSGHSPLHF.

In DNA form, the CDR3 reads TGTGCCAGCAGCCAAAGGGACAGGCCCTATGGCTACACCTTC. This sequence encodes CASSQRDRPYGYTF. The chain uses TRBV3-1 (or the pseudogene TRBV3-2) and TRBJ1-2, with 8 bases matching TRBD1. CDR1 is LGHDT and CDR2 is YNNKEL in the germline V gene (reference sequence). The CDR3 has 14 amino acids. The trim removed 2 bases at V and 4 bases at J, leaving 3 bases unmatched.

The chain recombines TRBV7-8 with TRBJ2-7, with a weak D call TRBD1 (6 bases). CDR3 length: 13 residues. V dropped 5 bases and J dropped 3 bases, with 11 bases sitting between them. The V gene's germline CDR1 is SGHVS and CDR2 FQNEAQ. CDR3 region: CASSAGQFYEQYF. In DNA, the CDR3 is TGTGCCAGCAGCGCCGGACAGTTCTACGAGCAGTACTTC.

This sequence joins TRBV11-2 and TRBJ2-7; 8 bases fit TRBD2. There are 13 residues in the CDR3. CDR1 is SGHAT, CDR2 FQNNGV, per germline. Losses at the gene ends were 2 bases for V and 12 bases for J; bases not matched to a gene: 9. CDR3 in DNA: TGTGCCAGCAGCTTATGGCGGGAGCGGGGGACGTACTTC. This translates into CASSLWRERGTYF.

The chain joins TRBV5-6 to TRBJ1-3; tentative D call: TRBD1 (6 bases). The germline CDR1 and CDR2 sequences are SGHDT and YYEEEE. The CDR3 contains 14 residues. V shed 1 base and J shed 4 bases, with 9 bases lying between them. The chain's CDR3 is CASSLQGSGNTIYF. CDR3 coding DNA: TGTGCCAGCAGCTTGCAGGGGTCGGGAAACACCATATATTTT. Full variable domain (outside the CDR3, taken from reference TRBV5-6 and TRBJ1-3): DAGVTQSPTHLIKTRGQQVTLRCSPKSGHDTVSWYQQALGQGPQFIFQYYEEEERQRGNFPDRFSGHQFPNYSSELNVNALLLGDSALYLCASSLQGSGNTIYFGEGSWLTVV.

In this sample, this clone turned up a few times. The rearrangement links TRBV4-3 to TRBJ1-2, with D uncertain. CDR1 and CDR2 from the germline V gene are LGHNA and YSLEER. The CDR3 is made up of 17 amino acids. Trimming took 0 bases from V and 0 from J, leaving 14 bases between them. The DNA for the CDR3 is TGCGCCAGCAGCCAAGATCCCTCGGCGGCAGCTAACTATGGCTACACCTTC. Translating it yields CASSQDPSAAANYGYTF.

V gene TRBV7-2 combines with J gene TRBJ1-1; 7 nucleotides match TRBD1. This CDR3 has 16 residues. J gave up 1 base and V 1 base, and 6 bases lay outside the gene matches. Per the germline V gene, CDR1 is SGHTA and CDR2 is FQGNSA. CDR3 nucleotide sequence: TGTGCCAGCAGCTTAGATCTGGGGACAGAGAACACTGAAGCTTTCTTT. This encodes CASSLDLGTENTEAFF.

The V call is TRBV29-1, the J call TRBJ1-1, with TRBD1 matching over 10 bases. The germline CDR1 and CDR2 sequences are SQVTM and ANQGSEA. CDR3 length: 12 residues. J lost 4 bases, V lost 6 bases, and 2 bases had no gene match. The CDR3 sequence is CSVRTGGTEAFF. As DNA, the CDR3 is TGCAGCGTGAGGACAGGGGGCACTGAAGCTTTCTTT.

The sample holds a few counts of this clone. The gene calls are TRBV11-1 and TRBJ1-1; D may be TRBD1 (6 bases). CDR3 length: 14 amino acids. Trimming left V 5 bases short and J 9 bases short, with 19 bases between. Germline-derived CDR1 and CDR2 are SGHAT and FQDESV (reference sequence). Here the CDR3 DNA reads TGTGCCAGCAGCGGGGACGTCAGAAGGGACAAAGCTTTCTTT. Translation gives CASSGDVRRDKAFF.